The TCR beta chain under discussion was sequenced for a study of T-cell reconstitution after alpha-beta-depleted transplantation in children. Findings of the study overall: High day-60 TCRbeta diversity in some patients came from surviving recipient T cells and thymic progenitors. Approximately two months post-transplant, alpha-beta T cells reportedly originated from several hundred expanded graft clones.

CDR1 is SGHVS and CDR2 is FQNEAQ in the germline V gene. The CDR3 totals 12 residues. In its sample, this clonotype was seen many times. The antigen is undetermined. Germline and junction disagree at one end, which may indicate a read error. Molecular barcoding with unique molecular identifiers was used for the TCRbeta library. Each CDR3 protein gets one entry after TCRdb re-called the PCR reads with MiXCR. This sample has 200,000 or so distinct CDR3 sequences, with about 6% found just once. This clonotype was sampled from a girl under two years old with combined immunodeficiency, due to receive a stem cell transplant. The sample consisted of PBMCs, taken before TCRalphabeta/CD19-depleted stem cell transplant. The genes are TRBV7-8 and TRBJ2-7; 9 bases map to TRBD1. The CDR3 sequence is CASSQPGTGHIF. Here the CDR3 DNA reads TGTGCCAGCAGCCAGCCGGGGACAGGGCATATTTTC.